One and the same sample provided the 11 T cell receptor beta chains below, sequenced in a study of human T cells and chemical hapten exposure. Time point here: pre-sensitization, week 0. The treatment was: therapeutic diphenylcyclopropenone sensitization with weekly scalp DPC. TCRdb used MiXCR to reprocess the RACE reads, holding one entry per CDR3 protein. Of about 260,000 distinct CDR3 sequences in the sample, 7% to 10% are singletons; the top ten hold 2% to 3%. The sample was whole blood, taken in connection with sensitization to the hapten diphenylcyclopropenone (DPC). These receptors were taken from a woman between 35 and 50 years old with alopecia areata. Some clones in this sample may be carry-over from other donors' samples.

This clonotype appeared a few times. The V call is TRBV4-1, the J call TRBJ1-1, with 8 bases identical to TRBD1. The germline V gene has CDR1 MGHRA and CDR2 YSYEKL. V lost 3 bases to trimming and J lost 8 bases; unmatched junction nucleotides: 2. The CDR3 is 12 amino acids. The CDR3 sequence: CASSHWTGEAFF. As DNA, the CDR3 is TGCGCCAGCAGCCACTGGACAGGGGAAGCTTTCTTT.

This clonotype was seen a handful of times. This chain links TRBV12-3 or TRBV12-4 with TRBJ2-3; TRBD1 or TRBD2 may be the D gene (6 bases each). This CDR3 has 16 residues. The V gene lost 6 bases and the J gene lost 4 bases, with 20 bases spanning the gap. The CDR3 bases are TGTGCCAGCAGCTCCCCCTGGCCGGAGGGGGCAGATACGCAGTATTTT. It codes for CASSSPWPEGADTQYF.

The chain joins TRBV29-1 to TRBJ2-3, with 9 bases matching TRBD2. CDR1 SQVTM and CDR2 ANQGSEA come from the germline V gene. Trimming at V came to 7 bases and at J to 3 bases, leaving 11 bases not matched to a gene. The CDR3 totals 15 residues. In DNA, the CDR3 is TGCAGCGGGAGGGTTAGCGGGAGTTCAACAGATACGCAGTATTTT. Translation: CSGRVSGSSTDTQYF.

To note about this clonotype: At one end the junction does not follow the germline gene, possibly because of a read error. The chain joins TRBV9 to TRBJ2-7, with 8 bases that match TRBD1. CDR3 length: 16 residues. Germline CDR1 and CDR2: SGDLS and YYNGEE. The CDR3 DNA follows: TGTACCAGCAGCGGACAGGGTTCGATGGGTTACTACGAGCAGTACTTC. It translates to CTSSGQGSMGYYEQYF.

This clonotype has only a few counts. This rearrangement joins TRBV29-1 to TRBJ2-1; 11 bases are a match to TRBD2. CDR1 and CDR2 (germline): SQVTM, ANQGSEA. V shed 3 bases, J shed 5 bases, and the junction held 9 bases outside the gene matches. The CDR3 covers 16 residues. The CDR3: CSVDGLAGGPNNEQFF. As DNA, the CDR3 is TGCAGCGTTGACGGGTTAGCGGGAGGGCCTAACAATGAGCAGTTCTTC.

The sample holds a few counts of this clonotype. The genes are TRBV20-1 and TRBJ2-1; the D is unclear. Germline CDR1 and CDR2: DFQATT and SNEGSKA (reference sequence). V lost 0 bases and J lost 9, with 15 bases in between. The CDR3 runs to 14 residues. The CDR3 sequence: CSARDPTGVLEQFF. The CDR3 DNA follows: TGCAGTGCTAGAGACCCCACTGGGGTCCTTGAGCAGTTCTTC.

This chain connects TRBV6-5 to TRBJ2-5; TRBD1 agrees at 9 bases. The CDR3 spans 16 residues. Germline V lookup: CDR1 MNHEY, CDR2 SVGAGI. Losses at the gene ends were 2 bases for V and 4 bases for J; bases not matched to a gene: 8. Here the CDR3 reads CASSYNRDREVETQYF. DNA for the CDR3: TGTGCCAGCAGTTACAACCGGGACAGGGAGGTAGAGACCCAGTACTTC.

The CDR3 here is CASSLDRGSNTGELFF. CDR3 DNA: TGCGCCAGCAGCTTGGATCGCGGGAGTAACACCGGGGAGCTGTTTTTT. The chain is built from TRBV5-1 and TRBJ2-2; 7 bases match TRBD2. This CDR3 comprises 16 residues. Looked up from germline, CDR1 is SGHRS and CDR2 is YFSETQ. V gave up 0 bases and J gave up 2 bases; unmatched junction bases: 4.

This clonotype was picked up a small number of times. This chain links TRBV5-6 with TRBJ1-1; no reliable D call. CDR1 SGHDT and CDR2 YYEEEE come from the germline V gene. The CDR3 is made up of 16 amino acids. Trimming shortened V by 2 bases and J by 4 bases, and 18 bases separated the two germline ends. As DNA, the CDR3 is TGTGCCAGCAGCTTTGGTCGGGGTAATCGGGGCACTGAAGCTTTCTTT. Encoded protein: CASSFGRGNRGTEAFF.

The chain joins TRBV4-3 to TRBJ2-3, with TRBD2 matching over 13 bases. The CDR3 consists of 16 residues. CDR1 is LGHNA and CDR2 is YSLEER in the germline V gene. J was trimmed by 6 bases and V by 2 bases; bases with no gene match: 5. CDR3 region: CASSQQLAGGFDTQYF. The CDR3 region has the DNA TGCGCCAGCAGCCAACAACTAGCGGGAGGGTTCGATACGCAGTATTTT.

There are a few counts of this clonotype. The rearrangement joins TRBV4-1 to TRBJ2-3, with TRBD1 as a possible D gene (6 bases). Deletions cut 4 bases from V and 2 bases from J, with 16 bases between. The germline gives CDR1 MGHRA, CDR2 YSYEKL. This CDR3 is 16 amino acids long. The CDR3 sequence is CASSPVDSFSTDTQYF. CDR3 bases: TGCGCCAGCAGCCCGGTGGACAGTTTTTCCACAGATACGCAGTATTTT.